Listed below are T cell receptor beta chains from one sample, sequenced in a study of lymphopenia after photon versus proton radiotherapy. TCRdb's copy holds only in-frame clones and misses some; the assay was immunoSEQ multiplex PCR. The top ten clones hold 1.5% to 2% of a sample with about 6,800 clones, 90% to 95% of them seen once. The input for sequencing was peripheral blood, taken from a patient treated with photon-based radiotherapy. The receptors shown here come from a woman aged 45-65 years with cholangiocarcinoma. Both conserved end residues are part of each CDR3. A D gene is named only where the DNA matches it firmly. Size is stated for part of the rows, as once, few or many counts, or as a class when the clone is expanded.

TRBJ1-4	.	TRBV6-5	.	TGTGCCAGCAGTTACTCGCCGCAGGGGGAAAAACTGTTTTTT	CASSYSPQGEKLFF
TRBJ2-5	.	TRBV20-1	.	TGCAGTGCTAGAGAAGAGACCCAGTACTTC	CSAREETQYF
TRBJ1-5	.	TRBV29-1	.	TGCAGCGTTGGAGAGCTTTATCAGCCCCAGCATTTT	CSVGELYQPQHF
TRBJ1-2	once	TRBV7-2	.	TGTGCCAGCAGCTTAGGAACAGGGAGGGGAGGCTACACCTTC	CASSLGTGRGGYTF
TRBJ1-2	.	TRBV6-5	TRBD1	TGTGCCAGCAGTTACGACAGGGCGTATGGCTACACCTTC	CASSYDRAYGYTF
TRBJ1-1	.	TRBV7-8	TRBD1	TGTGCCAGCAGCGTTGACAGGGACACTGAAGCTTTCTTT	CASSVDRDTEAFF
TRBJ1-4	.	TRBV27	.	TGTGCCAGCAGCCTCGGACAGACGGTAACTAATGAAAAACTGTTTTTT	CASSLGQTVTNEKLFF
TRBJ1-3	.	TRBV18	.	TGTGCCAGCTCACCACAGGAGTCTGGAAACACCATATATTTT	CASSPQESGNTIYF
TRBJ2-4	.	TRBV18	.	TGTGCCAGCTCACCTGGAGACTCCCATGAAGCCAAAAACATTCAGTACTTC	CASSPGDSHEAKNIQYF
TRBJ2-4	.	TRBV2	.	TGTGCCAGCAGAATTCCGCGAGGGGAAAACATTCAGTACTTC	CASRIPRGENIQYF
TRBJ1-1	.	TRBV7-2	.	TGTGCCAGCAGCTTTGCAGGCCTCCGTGGGAACACTGAAGCTTTCTTT	CASSFAGLRGNTEAFF
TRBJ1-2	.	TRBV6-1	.	TGTGCCAGCAGAAAGGGGAGCAACTATGGCTACACCTTC	CASRKGSNYGYTF
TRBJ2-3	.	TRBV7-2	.	TGTGCCAGCAGCTTAGGGGGGCTTTCCGGAGATACGCAGTATTTT	CASSLGGLSGDTQYF
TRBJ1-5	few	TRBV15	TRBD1	TGTGCCACCCGTGGGACAGGGGGCAATCAGCCCCAGCATTTT	CATRGTGGNQPQHF
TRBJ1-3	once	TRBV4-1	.	TGCGCCAGCAGCCAAGAAGGGTTTGGAAACACCATATATTTT	CASSQEGFGNTIYF
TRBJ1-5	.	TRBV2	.	TGTGCCAGCAGTAAGGACCCATTCCTTTCCCAGCATTTT	CASSKDPFLSQHF
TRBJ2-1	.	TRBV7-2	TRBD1	TGTGCCAGCAGCGCACGGGACAGGGTCTACAATGAGCAGTTCTTC	CASSARDRVYNEQFF
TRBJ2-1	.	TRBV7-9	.	TGTGCCAGCAGCTTAGTGGGGAGGTATGAGCAGTTCTTC	CASSLVGRYEQFF
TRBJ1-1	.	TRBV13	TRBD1	TGTGCCAGCAGCGCCCAAGGGACAGGGAACACTGAAGCTTTCTTT	CASSAQGTGNTEAFF
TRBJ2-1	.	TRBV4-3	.	TGCGCCAGCAGCCAAGATTGGGGTGAGCAGTTCTTC	CASSQDWGEQFF
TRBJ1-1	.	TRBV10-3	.	TGTGCCATCAGTGAGCGGGGCTACACTGAAGCTTTCTTT	CAISERGYTEAFF
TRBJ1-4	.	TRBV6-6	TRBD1	TGTGCCAGCACGACGGACAGGGCGAATGAAAAACTGTTTTTT	CASTTDRANEKLFF
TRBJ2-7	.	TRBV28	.	TGTGCCAGCAGTTTCGGGGGCAGTTTAGACGAGCAGTACTTC	CASSFGGSLDEQYF
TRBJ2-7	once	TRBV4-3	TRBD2	TGCGCCAGCAGCCAAGATCCCCCCAGCGGGGGGGCTTCTCCCTACGAGCAGTACTTC	CASSQDPPSGGASPYEQYF
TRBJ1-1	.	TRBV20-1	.	TGCAGTGCTAGGCGGGGCGATGAAGCTTTCTTT	CSARRGDEAFF
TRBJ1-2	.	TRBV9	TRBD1	TGTGCCAGCAGCGTAGGTGGACAGGTCGCTAACTATGGCTACACCTTC	CASSVGGQVANYGYTF
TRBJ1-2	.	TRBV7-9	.	TGTGCCAGCAGCTTAGCGCCGGGTTCGAACTATGGCTACACCTTC	CASSLAPGSNYGYTF
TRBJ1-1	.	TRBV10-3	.	TGTGCCATCAGTGACGGGGCTTCGAACACTGAAGCTTTCTTT	CAISDGASNTEAFF
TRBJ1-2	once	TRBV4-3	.	TGCGCCAGCAGCCCCGGCGCGGTTGATGGCTACACCTTC	CASSPGAVDGYTF
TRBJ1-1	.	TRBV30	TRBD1	TGTGCCTGGAATCTTCGGACAGGGCTAGGAAACACTGAAGCTTTCTTT	CAWNLRTGLGNTEAFF
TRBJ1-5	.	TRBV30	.	TGTGCCTGGAGTCGGCAAGAGGGAGGTCAGCCCCAGCATTTT	CAWSRQEGGQPQHF